The table lists the clone carrying this T cell receptor (beta chain) with a few counts. The antigen is undetermined. MiXCR was run by TCRdb on the 5' RACE reads, yielding one entry per CDR3 protein. The data show 450,000 or so distinct CDR3 sequences, approximately 20% seen once. These data belong to a study of T-cell memory formation after mild COVID-19. Findings and limits, study-wide: CD4/CD8 balance held among clones contracting day 15 to 85, and later expanders leaned CD4+.

The CDR3 contains 13 residues. Trimming took off 0 bases at V and 2 bases at J, with 7 bases between the two ends. Germline CDR1 DFQATT, CDR2 SNEGSKA (reference sequence). The sequence derives from an adult woman who had mild COVID-19 (a few samples of this study predate the infection). Cell type and time point are not known. The V gene is TRBV20-1, the J gene TRBJ1-2, with D perhaps TRBD1 (5 bases). Sequencing was done on a sample of PBMCs or a T cell subset sorted from them (not recorded which). The CDR3 protein is CSARDPGNYGYTF. DNA for the CDR3: TGCAGTGCTAGAGATCCAGGGAACTATGGCTACACCTTC.